This record concerns one T cell receptor (beta chain) sequence. The sample comes from a study of shared clonotypes between healthy human individuals. Data came from immunoSEQ multiplex PCR; TCRdb stores just in-frame clones and leaves some out. There are about 2 million clones in the sample; roughly 94% occur only once, and 0.13% lies in the top ten. The CDR3 is made up of 18 amino acids. Trimming at V came to 3 bases and at J to 2 bases, leaving 10 bases not matched to a gene. CDR1 is MDHEN and CDR2 is SYDVKM in the germline V gene. Material for sequencing was naive CD4+ T cells sorted from blood. The subset: CD45RA+ positively selected. The TCR originated in a young man in good health. The chain employs TRBV28 and TRBJ2-5; 12 nucleotides align to TRBD2. CDR3 DNA sequence: TGTGCCAGCAGTTTGAGCGAGGGTGGACTAGCGGGGCAAGAGACCCAGTACTTC. Protein product: CASSLSEGGLAGQETQYF.